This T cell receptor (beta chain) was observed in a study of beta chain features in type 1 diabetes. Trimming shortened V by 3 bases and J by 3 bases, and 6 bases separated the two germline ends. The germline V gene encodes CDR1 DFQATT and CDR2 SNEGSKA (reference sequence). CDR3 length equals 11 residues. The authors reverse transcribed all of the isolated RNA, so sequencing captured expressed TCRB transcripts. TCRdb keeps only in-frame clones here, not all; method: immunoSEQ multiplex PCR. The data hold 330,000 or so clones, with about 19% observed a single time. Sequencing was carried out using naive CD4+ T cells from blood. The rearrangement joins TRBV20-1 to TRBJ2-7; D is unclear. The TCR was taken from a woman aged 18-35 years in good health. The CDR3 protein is CSASTVYEQYF. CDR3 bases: TGCAGTGCTAGCACAGTCTACGAGCAGTACTTC.